This paragraph reports one T cell receptor (beta chain). Its antigen is still unknown. The data derive from a study of Graves' ophthalmopathy and Graves' hyperthyroidism. Turning to the study itself: Hyperthyroidism is called stable when no ophthalmopathy develops within 18 months of follow-up.

RNA transcripts yielded amplified TCR beta CDR3 regions. Second-round multiplex PCR came after a first-round RT-PCR that employed HTBI primers. One entry per CDR3 protein results from TCRdb running MiXCR on the multiplex PCR reads. Counted here are a few hundred thousand distinct CDR3 sequences, approximately 35% occurring once; the ten biggest clones make up 3.5% to 4.5%. Newly diagnosed hyperthyroidism donors, aged 18 to 65, duration under 2 months. Study-wide points: Blood contained most expanded thyroid clonotypes exceeding 0.001 frequency. A model of 13 signatures distinguished ophthalmopathy from stable hyperthyroidism at approximately 90% sensitivity and nearly 82% specificity.

Trimming took off 6 bases at V and 0 bases at J, with 6 bases between the two ends. Germline V gives CDR1 SQVTM, CDR2 ANQGSEA. This CDR3 is built from 12 residues. The source of this sequence is an adult man with Graves' hyperthyroidism. This rearrangement joins TRBV29-1 to TRBJ2-1, with unresolved D. Sequencing was done on a sample of peripheral blood or thyroid tissue (not recorded which). The CDR3 bases are TGCAGCGTGACTGGCTCCTACAATGAGCAGTTCTTC. It is translated as CSVTGSYNEQFF.